One and the same sample provided the 20 T cell receptor beta chains below, sequenced in a study of T cell repertoires in cytomegalovirus infection. In TCRdb, the reads were re-called with MiXCR into one record per CDR3 protein. This sample yields approximately 71,000 distinct CDR3 sequences, of which approximately 22% are seen a single time; about 66% belongs to the top ten. No antigens are known for them. The sequencing used CD8+ T cells from cultured PBMCs, collected from culture after CMV antigen stimulation. All receptors come from a human donor in good health (CMV status not recorded). Some clones in this sample may be carry-over from other donors' samples.

This clonotype was counted between two and nine times. The chain employs TRBV7-9 and TRBJ1-1; TRBD1 might be the D (6 bases). In germline, CDR1 is SEHNR, CDR2 FQNEAQ (reference sequence). CDR3 length equals 14 residues. V was clipped by 2 bases and J by 5 bases, with 12 bases between them. The CDR3 protein is CASSLSGRGTEAFF. The CDR3 nucleotides read TGTGCCAGCAGCTTAAGCGGGAGGGGGACTGAAGCTTTCTTT.

As regards this clonotype: A much larger clone differs by one base, so this may be a read error. The CDR3 end shows no conserved phenylalanine or tryptophan, and so a read error is likely. The chain carries TRBV6-5 and TRBJ2-1, with 12 nucleotides matching TRBD1. The germline gives CDR1 MNHEY, CDR2 SVGAGI. The CDR3 has 14 amino acids. Losses at the gene ends were 6 bases for V and 7 bases for J; bases not matched to a gene: 4. CDR3: CASSPGQGANEQFL. The CDR3 DNA is TGTGCCAGCAGCCCGGGACAGGGGGCGAATGAGCAGTTCTTA.

The CDR3 DNA reads as TGTGCCAGCAGTTTATCGGGGGGGGAGCTGTTTTTT. Translating gives CASSLSGGELFF. The rearrangement uses TRBV27 and TRBJ2-2; D is unresolved. The length of the CDR3 is 12 residues. Germline V gene sequence: CDR1 MNHEY, CDR2 SMNVEV (reference sequence). Trimming cost V 0 bases and J 8 bases, with 4 bases left between them.

This clonotype was observed a few times. The V and J genes are TRBV11-2 and TRBJ2-7; 8 nucleotides align to TRBD2. Judging by the DNA end, TRBJ2-1 fits better; the J call may be wrong. This CDR3 comprises 17 residues. The germline V gene has CDR1 SGHAT and CDR2 FQNNGV. Written as DNA, the CDR3 is TGTGCCAGCAGCTTAGTTTTCCCTAGCGGGTCCTACAATGAGCAGTTCTTC. Translation gives CASSLVFPSGSYNEQFF.

The chain combines TRBV7-7 with TRBJ2-7, with 7 bases identical to TRBD1. The CDR3 totals 15 residues. The V gene end was trimmed by 2 bases and the J gene end by 2 bases; junction bases not matched to a gene: 6. Per the germline V gene, CDR1 is SSHAT and CDR2 is FNYEAQ (reference sequence). The CDR3 DNA follows: TGTGCCAGCAGCTTAATCGCAGGGGGAACCTACGAGCAGTACTTC. It is translated as CASSLIAGGTYEQYF.

This clonotype was observed a few times. This chain uses TRBV27 with TRBJ1-2; D call uncertain. The CDR3 extends over 13 amino acids. Trimming shortened V by 2 bases and J by 8 bases, and 12 bases separated the two germline ends. Germline CDR1 MNHEY, CDR2 SMNVEV (reference sequence). CDR3 coding DNA: TGTGCCAGCAGTTTAGGAGGGAAAGGCGGCTACACCTTC. The encoded protein is CASSLGGKGGYTF.

In this sample, this clonotype turned up a few times. The V call is TRBV7-8, the J call TRBJ1-1; D is undetermined. Per the germline V gene, CDR1 is SGHVS and CDR2 is FQNEAQ. Between the trimmed V and J ends, which lost 2 bases and 1 base, there was a span of 14 bases. The CDR3 runs to 16 residues. For the CDR3, the DNA is TGTGCCAGCAGCTTAAATTTAGTAGGGAGGAACACTGAAGCTTTCTTT. Translating it yields CASSLNLVGRNTEAFF. Filled out from reference TRBV7-8 and TRBJ1-1, the complete variable domain reads GAGVSQSPRYKVAKRGQDVALRCDPISGHVSLFWYQQALGQGPEFLTYFQNEAQLDKSGLPSDRFFAERPEGSVSTLKIQRTQQEDSAVYLCASSLNLVGRNTEAFFGQGTRLTVV.

This chain links TRBV14 with TRBJ1-1; D remains unclear. Germline V gives CDR1 SGHDN, CDR2 FVKESK. This CDR3 has 16 residues. Trimming pared 0 bases from V and 6 bases from J, leaving 17 bases between. CDR3 sequence: CASSQDTQPRGAEAFF. CDR3 bases: TGTGCCAGCAGCCAAGATACACAGCCCAGAGGCGCTGAAGCTTTCTTT.

The chain combines TRBV7-9 with TRBJ2-7, with 8 bases identical to TRBD1. This CDR3 spans 15 amino acids. CDR1 SEHNR and CDR2 FQNEAQ come from the germline V gene (reference sequence). V gave up 5 bases and J gave up 3 bases; unmatched junction bases: 9. CDR3 nucleotides: TGTGCCAGCAGCGACAGGGGTCGGTCCGACTACGAGCAGTACTTC. This translates into CASSDRGRSDYEQYF.

The V call is TRBV12-3 or TRBV12-4, the J call TRBJ2-1; maybe TRBD1 (6 bases). The CDR3 is made up of 15 amino acids. Trimming stripped 7 bases from V and 4 bases from J, with 17 bases between. For the CDR3, the DNA is TGTGCCAGCAATCCCCCCGGGACACCTTACAATGAGCAGTTCTTC. Translated, it gives CASNPPGTPYNEQFF.

The chain has TRBV7-2 and TRBJ1-5, with a tentative D call TRBD1 (6 bases). This CDR3 is built from 14 residues. Trimming took 3 bases from V and 7 from J, leaving 13 bases between them. From germline, CDR1 is SGHTA and CDR2 FQGNSA. The CDR3 coding sequence is TGTGCCAGCAGCTTTCAGGGGAAGAACCAGCCCCAGCATTTT. Translated: CASSFQGKNQPQHF.

V is TRBV6-5 and J is TRBJ2-3; the match to TRBD2 covers 10 bases. The CDR3 is 12 residues long. CDR1 MNHEY and CDR2 SVGAGI come from the germline V gene. Trimming cost V 5 bases and J 12 bases; bases outside gene matches: 5. CDR3 sequence (DNA): TGTGCCAGCAGTAGCGGGGGGGCCAGTCAGTATTTT. Amino acids: CASSSGGASQYF.

The chain uses TRBV6-6 and TRBJ1-5, with 8 positions matching TRBD1. The CDR3 sequence is 15 residues long. V shed 2 bases and J 7 bases; nucleotides not matched to a gene: 7. Germline V gene sequence: CDR1 MNHNY, CDR2 SVGAGI (reference sequence). The CDR3 sequence: CASSYPGTGVQPQHF. In nucleotides, the CDR3 is TGTGCCAGCAGTTACCCCGGGACAGGCGTGCAGCCCCAGCATTTT.

J is TRBJ2-5 and V is TRBV7-9, with D tentatively TRBD1 (5 bases). Germline loops: CDR1 SEHNR, CDR2 FQNEAQ (reference sequence). Trimming left V 4 bases short and J 0 bases short, with 9 bases between. The CDR3 sequence is 14 residues long. Here the CDR3 reads CASSSTADQETQYF. CDR3 sequence (DNA): TGTGCCAGCAGCTCGACAGCCGACCAAGAGACCCAGTACTTC.

In its sample, this clonotype was seen a few times. V and J are TRBV7-2 and TRBJ1-1; unclear D gene. This CDR3 region has 15 residues. Germline CDR1 SGHTA, CDR2 FQGNSA. The V end was cut by 1 base, the J end by 0 bases, with 9 bases between. CDR3 loop: CASSLGREVNTEAFF. The DNA for the CDR3 is TGTGCCAGCAGCTTAGGTAGGGAGGTGAACACTGAAGCTTTCTTT.

This chain links TRBV29-1 with TRBJ2-1; tentatively, D is TRBD1 or TRBD2 (6 bases each). The germline gives CDR1 SQVTM, CDR2 ANQGSEA. V was shortened by 6 bases and J by 9 bases, with 21 bases between the two germline ends. This CDR3 spans 14 amino acids. CDR3 DNA sequence: TGCAGCGTGGGGGCGGGGCGTCTCACGGTTGAGCAGTTCTTC. The encoded protein is CSVGAGRLTVEQFF.

This clonotype was detected a few times. This chain uses TRBV6-1 with TRBJ2-1; TRBD1 matches at 7 bases. The trim removed 4 bases at V and 7 bases at J, leaving 4 bases unmatched. There are 13 residues in the CDR3. Germline lookup yields CDR1 MNHNS and CDR2 SASEGT. The CDR3 loop is CASSVSQGNEQFF. CDR3 DNA: TGTGCCAGCAGTGTATCACAGGGGAATGAGCAGTTCTTC.

This clonotype was detected a few times. CDR3 DNA: TGTGCCAGCAGCGAACTAGCGGGATTCACAGATACGCAGTATTTT. Translating gives CASSELAGFTDTQYF. The chain is built from TRBV12-3 or TRBV12-4 and TRBJ2-3; 10 nucleotides line up with TRBD2. The CDR3 is made up of 15 amino acids. The trim removed 6 bases at V and 2 bases at J, leaving 5 bases unmatched.

This chain connects TRBV7-2 to TRBJ1-5; D unclear. V shed 2 bases and J shed 0 bases, with 11 bases lying between them. The germline V gene encodes CDR1 SGHTA and CDR2 FQGNSA. The CDR3 has 16 residues. The CDR3 region is CASSLRAGNSNQPQHF. CDR3 in DNA: TGTGCCAGCAGCTTAAGGGCAGGCAATAGCAATCAGCCCCAGCATTTT.

This clonotype was counted a few times. The rearrangement joins TRBV7-6 to TRBJ2-7, with TRBD1 identical over 11 bases. Trimming cost V 1 base and J 3 bases; bases outside gene matches: 14. Per germline, CDR1 SGHVS and CDR2 FNYEAQ. The CDR3 extends over 19 amino acids. The CDR3, as DNA: TGTGCCAGCAGCTTAGGGTGGACAGGGGGCGCAGGGGCAGGCTACGAGCAGTACTTC. It encodes CASSLGWTGGAGAGYEQYF.